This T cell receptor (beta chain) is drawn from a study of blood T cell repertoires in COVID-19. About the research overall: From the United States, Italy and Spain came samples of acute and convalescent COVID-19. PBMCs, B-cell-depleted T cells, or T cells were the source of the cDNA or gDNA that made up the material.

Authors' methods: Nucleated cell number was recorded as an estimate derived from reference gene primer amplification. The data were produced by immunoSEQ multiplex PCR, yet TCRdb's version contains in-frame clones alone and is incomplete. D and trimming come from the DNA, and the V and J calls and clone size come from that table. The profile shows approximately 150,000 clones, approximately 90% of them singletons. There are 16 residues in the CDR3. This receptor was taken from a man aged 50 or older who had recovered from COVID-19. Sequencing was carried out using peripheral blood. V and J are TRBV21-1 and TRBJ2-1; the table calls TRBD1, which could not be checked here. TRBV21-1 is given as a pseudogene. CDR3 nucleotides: TGTGCCAGCAGCAAAGACAGGACAGCGTTATACAATGAGCAGTTCTTC. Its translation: CASSKDRTALYNEQFF.